The 29 T cell receptor beta chains below come from one sample, sequenced in a study of blood T cell repertoires in COVID-19. The table came from immunoSEQ multiplex PCR; TCRdb's copy has only in-frame clones and leaves some out. Of around 140,000 clones listed, 80% were seen once; the top ten hold 3.5%. Material: peripheral blood. The receptors were gathered from a man between 65 and 79 years old who had recovered from COVID-19.

The genes are TRBV5-6 and TRBJ2-7; TRBD2 might be the D (6 bases). Germline lookup yields CDR1 SGHDT and CDR2 YYEEEE. V was pared by 3 bases and J by 7 bases, with 20 bases between. CDR3 length equals 15 residues. As DNA, the CDR3 is TGTGCCAGCAGCTCCACCCGGACGGGAGAACGAGAGCAGTACTTC. Its protein product is CASSSTRTGEREQYF.

The V and J genes are TRBV7-7 and TRBJ2-2; the D is unclear. Germline CDR1 SSHAT, CDR2 FNYEAQ (reference sequence). V was pared by 3 bases and J by 0 bases, with 11 bases between. This CDR3 is 16 amino acids long. The CDR3 region is CASSLATTPNTGELFF. CDR3 bases: TGTGCCAGCAGCTTGGCGACGACTCCGAACACCGGGGAGCTGTTTTTT.

The genes are TRBV14 and TRBJ2-7; 8 bases match TRBD1. Germline CDR1 SGHDN, CDR2 FVKESK. The junction had 10 bases not matched to a gene; V was cut back by 4 bases and J by 2 bases. The CDR3 sequence is 16 residues long. The CDR3 nucleotides are TGTGCCAGCAGCCTCGCGAACGGACAGGGACCCTACGAGCAGTACTTC. It encodes CASSLANGQGPYEQYF.

This chain links TRBV10-3 with TRBJ2-5, with 8 bases fitting TRBD1. V was clipped by 3 bases and J by 5 bases; unmatched bases: 5. The CDR3 runs to 14 residues. CDR1 is ENHRY and CDR2 is SYGVKD in the germline V gene. CDR3 DNA: TGTGCCATCAGTGATGGACAGGGTGGGGAGACCCAGTACTTC. Amino acids: CAISDGQGGETQYF.

The chain is built from TRBV7-9 and TRBJ2-1; perhaps TRBD1 as D (6 bases). V lost 5 bases and J lost 3, with 11 bases in between. This CDR3 is built from 14 residues. The germline V gene encodes CDR1 SEHNR and CDR2 FQNEAQ (reference sequence). The CDR3 coding sequence is TGTGCCAGCAGCACGAGACAGGACTACAATGAGCAGTTCTTC. Residues: CASSTRQDYNEQFF.

The V gene is TRBV7-9, the J gene TRBJ2-7, with D possibly being TRBD2 (6 bases). Germline CDR1 SEHNR, CDR2 FQNEAQ (reference sequence). Trimming took off 3 bases at V and 6 bases at J, with 9 bases between the two ends. CDR3 size: 12 residues. CDR3 sequence: CASSFGGFEQYF. The CDR3, as DNA: TGTGCCAGCAGCTTCGGAGGGTTCGAGCAGTACTTC.

The chain employs TRBV3-1 (or the pseudogene TRBV3-2) and TRBJ2-3, with TRBD2 identical over 9 bases. The germline V gene encodes CDR1 LGHDT and CDR2 YNNKEL (reference sequence). This CDR3 has 21 residues. Unmatched junction bases numbered 20, after V lost 3 bases and J lost 1 base. Here the CDR3 reads CASSHLPGLAEDNRRTDTQYF. The CDR3 region has the DNA TGTGCCAGCAGCCACCTACCGGGACTAGCCGAAGACAATCGACGCACAGATACGCAGTATTTT.

Ten or more counts support this clone. V usage is TRBV9 and J usage is TRBJ1-5; D gene ambiguous. The V gene's germline CDR1 is SGDLS and CDR2 YYNGEE. The V end was cut by 2 bases, the J end by 0 bases, with 6 bases between. This CDR3 has 14 amino acids. DNA for the CDR3: TGTGCCAGCAGCGTTGTAAATAGCAATCAGCCCCAGCATTTT. The encoded protein is CASSVVNSNQPQHF.

The V gene is TRBV10-3, the J gene TRBJ2-2; 9 bases fit TRBD2. Germline CDR1 and CDR2: ENHRY and SYGVKD. The CDR3 length is 17 residues. Trimming took 6 bases from V and 2 from J; bases not matched to a gene: 10. The CDR3 nucleotides read TGTGCCATCAGCCCCCCTGGAGCGGGAGGTAACACCGGGGAGCTGTTTTTT. Residues: CAISPPGAGGNTGELFF.

In its sample, this clone was seen many times. The chain has TRBV6-1 and TRBJ2-7, with D unclear. CDR1 and CDR2 (germline): MNHNS, SASEGT. This CDR3 region has 13 residues. Trimming removed 0 bases at V and 2 bases at J, with 5 bases between. The CDR3 bases are TGTGCCAGCAGTGAAGCGGCAGCCTACGAGCAGTACTTC. Amino acid sequence: CASSEAAAYEQYF.

The CDR3 bases are TGTGCCAGCAGCAAAGGAGGCGGGTCTTGGCCCCAGCATTTT. It translates to CASSKGGGSWPQHF. The chain is built from TRBV21-1 and TRBJ1-5. TRBV21-1 is flagged as a pseudogene. This CDR3 has 14 amino acids.

This clone was seen only a few times. The rearrangement joins TRBV18 to TRBJ2-7; tentatively, D is TRBD1 (5 bases). The germline V gene encodes CDR1 KGHSH and CDR2 LQKENI. The CDR3 has 17 residues. V was cut by 2 bases and J by 5 bases, with 22 bases left in between. The CDR3 sequence: CASSPGVGQGDRDEQYF. The CDR3 DNA is TGTGCCAGCTCACCAGGAGTTGGGCAGGGCGATAGGGACGAGCAGTACTTC.

This clone is deemed medium-sized. This rearrangement joins TRBV9 to TRBJ2-1; D may be TRBD2 (6 bases). This CDR3 is built from 13 residues. The V gene lost 5 bases and the J gene lost 8 bases, with 14 bases spanning the gap. Germline V gene sequence: CDR1 SGDLS, CDR2 YYNGEE. The CDR3 DNA follows: TGTGCCAGCAGTGCGGACTACCGCGATGAGCAGTTCTTC. Its translation is CASSADYRDEQFF.

The genes are TRBV3-1 (or the pseudogene TRBV3-2) and TRBJ2-6; no definite D call. The V gene's germline CDR1 is LGHDT and CDR2 YNNKEL (reference sequence). The CDR3 totals 16 residues. Trimming removed 0 bases from V and 3 bases from J, with 9 bases in between. CDR3 amino acids: CASSQDPGSGANVLTF. The CDR3, as DNA: TGTGCCAGCAGCCAAGATCCCGGTAGTGGGGCCAACGTCCTGACTTTC.

This chain uses TRBV30 with TRBJ1-4, with D unresolved. Trimming stripped 3 bases from V and 8 bases from J, with 4 bases between. The CDR3 is 10 residues long. Germline values: CDR1 GTSNPN, CDR2 SVGIG (reference sequence). The CDR3 loop reads CAWSQEKLFF. The CDR3 DNA is TGTGCCTGGAGCCAAGAAAAACTGTTTTTT.

The J gene is TRBJ2-5, the V gene TRBV29-1; 7 nucleotides agree with TRBD1. The V gene end was trimmed by 6 bases and the J gene end by 4 bases; junction bases not matched to a gene: 5. CDR1 and CDR2 (germline): SQVTM, ANQGSEA. The CDR3 runs to 12 residues. The CDR3 sequence: CSVQGIGETQYF. The CDR3 bases are TGCAGCGTACAGGGGATAGGAGAGACCCAGTACTTC.

The chain uses TRBV7-2 and TRBJ1-4, with TRBD1 identical over 7 bases. The junction had 8 bases not matched to a gene; V was cut back by 3 bases and J by 7 bases. Germline loops: CDR1 SGHTA, CDR2 FQGNSA. The CDR3 sequence is 15 residues long. In DNA form, the CDR3 reads TGTGCCAGCAGCTTGGTCTCCGGGACAGTTGAAAAACTGTTTTTT. Its protein product is CASSLVSGTVEKLFF.

The V call is TRBV18, the J call TRBJ1-1; the match to TRBD1 covers 8 bases. V was clipped by 6 bases and J by 8 bases; unmatched bases: 2. The CDR3 loop spans 11 amino acids. The germline gives CDR1 KGHSH, CDR2 LQKENI. The CDR3 DNA is TGTGCCAGCTCGCGGGACAGGGAAGCTTTCTTT. Protein sequence: CASSRDREAFF.

The J gene is TRBJ2-1, the V gene TRBV11-3; 9 bases agree with TRBD1. CDR3 length: 14 amino acids. The ends lost 5 bases at V and 5 bases at J; junction bases unmatched: 4. CDR1 is SGHNT, CDR2 YENEEA, per germline. CDR3 amino acids: CASSAGQGNNEQFF. CDR3 nucleotide sequence: TGTGCCAGCAGCGCCGGACAGGGGAACAATGAGCAGTTCTTC.

V usage is TRBV6-6 and J usage is TRBJ1-3, with 7 bases that match TRBD1. The CDR3 is made up of 16 amino acids. Trimming took 6 bases from V and 3 from J; bases not matched to a gene: 11. Per germline, CDR1 MNHNY and CDR2 SVGAGI (reference sequence). The CDR3 nucleotides read TGTGCCAGCAGGGCCGGGCAGGGGGTTTTTGGAAACACCATATATTTT. It codes for CASRAGQGVFGNTIYF.

The rearrangement joins TRBV5-1 to TRBJ1-1, with D tentatively TRBD1 (6 bases). The CDR3 contains 14 residues. From germline, CDR1 is SGHRS and CDR2 YFSETQ. V was shortened by 0 bases and J by 5 bases, with 11 bases between the two germline ends. CDR3 residues: CASSLGTGKTEAFF. The CDR3 coding sequence is TGCGCCAGCAGCTTGGGCACAGGGAAGACTGAAGCTTTCTTT. Full variable domain (outside the CDR3, taken from reference TRBV5-1 and TRBJ1-1): KAGVTQTPRYLIKTRGQQVTLSCSPISGHRSVSWYQQTPGQGLQFLFEYFSETQRNKGNFPGRFSGRQFSNSRSEMNVSTLELGDSALYLCASSLGTGKTEAFFGQGTRLTVV.

The J gene is TRBJ2-7, the V gene TRBV18; 9 bases map to TRBD2. V was clipped by 0 bases and J by 5 bases; unmatched bases: 5. The CDR3 extends over 15 amino acids. In germline, CDR1 is KGHSH, CDR2 LQKENI. CDR3 bases: TGTGCCAGCTCACCACCGGCGGGAGGGAACCACGAGCAGTACTTC. Translating gives CASSPPAGGNHEQYF.

The chain couples TRBV5-1 to TRBJ2-1; 10 bases match TRBD2. The CDR3 contains 17 residues. Germline V gives CDR1 SGHRS, CDR2 YFSETQ. J gave up 2 bases and V 4 bases, and 9 bases lay outside the gene matches. The CDR3 nucleotides read TGCGCCAGCAGCCCCCCTCTAGCGGGAGAAGCCTACAATGAGCAGTTCTTC. Translating gives CASSPPLAGEAYNEQFF.

The chain couples TRBV6-1 to TRBJ2-7; D is perhaps TRBD2 (6 bases). V was clipped by 2 bases and J by 6 bases, with 11 bases between them. The germline gives CDR1 MNHNS, CDR2 SASEGT. The CDR3 is made up of 13 amino acids. The CDR3 sequence is CASSEWGESEQYF. CDR3 coding DNA: TGTGCCAGCAGTGAATGGGGGGAGAGCGAGCAGTACTTC.

This clone was counted only a few times. The gene calls are TRBV7-7 and TRBJ2-5; 13 bases are a match to TRBD2. Trimming removed 5 bases from V and 2 bases from J; junction bases left unmatched: 5. CDR3 length equals 16 residues. The germline V gene has CDR1 SSHAT and CDR2 FNYEAQ (reference sequence). The CDR3 coding sequence is TGTGCCAGCAGCGTAACTAGCGGGAGGGCACAAGAGACCCAGTACTTC. It encodes CASSVTSGRAQETQYF.

This clone was observed a few times. The chain links TRBV29-1 to TRBJ2-5; possibly TRBD1 for D (5 bases). V lost 4 bases and J 5 bases, leaving 11 bases between the germline ends. Looked up from germline, CDR1 is SQVTM and CDR2 is ANQGSEA. The CDR3 runs to 12 residues. CDR3 nucleotide sequence: TGCAGCGTTGTGGCAGGGATGGAGACCCAGTACTTC. Translated, it gives CSVVAGMETQYF.

This sequence joins TRBV19 and TRBJ2-6; 7 nucleotides agree with TRBD1. The CDR3 is made up of 15 amino acids. Germline V gives CDR1 LNHDA, CDR2 SQIVND (reference sequence). V lost 5 bases, J lost 1 base, and 2 bases stayed unmatched. In DNA form, the CDR3 reads TGTGCCAGTAGTCACAGGGGATCTGGGGCCAACGTCCTGACTTTC. This encodes CASSHRGSGANVLTF.

The chain joins TRBV3-1 (or the pseudogene TRBV3-2) to TRBJ2-7; 7 nucleotides agree with TRBD1. V was clipped by 0 bases and J by 3 bases; unmatched bases: 5. Germline CDR1 is LGHDT and CDR2 is YNNKEL (reference sequence). The CDR3 is 15 residues long. CDR3 sequence (DNA): TGTGCCAGCAGCCAAGACCGACAGGGCGACTACGAGCAGTACTTC. Protein sequence: CASSQDRQGDYEQYF.

CDR3 nucleotide sequence: TGTGCCAGCAGCTTGGAAGTTCAGGGGAGCATTCAGTACTTC. It translates to CASSLEVQGSIQYF. This chain connects TRBV5-4 to TRBJ2-4, with TRBD1 as a possible D gene (6 bases). The V end was cut by 0 bases, the J end by 9 bases, with 13 bases between. The CDR3 sequence is 14 residues long. Germline CDR1 is SGHNT and CDR2 is YYREEE (reference sequence).